Presented here are 2 T cell receptor beta chains from one specimen sequenced in a study of blood T cells in healthy people across ages. For the second PCR, which ran for about 6 to 11 cycles, a sample-barcoded 5' primer and a J-beta primer mix were used. One entry per CDR3 protein results from TCRdb running MiXCR on the 5' RACE reads. This table holds around 500,000 distinct CDR3 sequences, around half found once. Sequencing was performed on blood. The source is an elderly man in good health.

This clonotype was seen many times. V gene TRBV6-5 combines with J gene TRBJ2-7; TRBD1 agrees at 8 bases. This CDR3 comprises 14 residues. Germline trimming cut 7 bases from V and 0 bases from J; bases unmatched to any gene: 5. In germline, CDR1 is MNHEY, CDR2 SVGAGI. The CDR3 bases are TGTGCCAGCACCCGGACAGGGCGCTCCTACGAGCAGTACTTC. It yields the protein CASTRTGRSYEQYF.

This clonotype was counted a single time. The chain has TRBV20-1 and TRBJ2-5; TRBD2 might be the D (5 bases). This CDR3 is built from 14 residues. V shed 2 bases and J shed 2 bases, with 12 bases lying between them. Germline CDR1 DFQATT, CDR2 SNEGSKA (reference sequence). CDR3 sequence (DNA): TGCAGTGCTAGACCCACGAGGGCTCAAGAGACCCAGTACTTC. This sequence encodes CSARPTRAQETQYF.